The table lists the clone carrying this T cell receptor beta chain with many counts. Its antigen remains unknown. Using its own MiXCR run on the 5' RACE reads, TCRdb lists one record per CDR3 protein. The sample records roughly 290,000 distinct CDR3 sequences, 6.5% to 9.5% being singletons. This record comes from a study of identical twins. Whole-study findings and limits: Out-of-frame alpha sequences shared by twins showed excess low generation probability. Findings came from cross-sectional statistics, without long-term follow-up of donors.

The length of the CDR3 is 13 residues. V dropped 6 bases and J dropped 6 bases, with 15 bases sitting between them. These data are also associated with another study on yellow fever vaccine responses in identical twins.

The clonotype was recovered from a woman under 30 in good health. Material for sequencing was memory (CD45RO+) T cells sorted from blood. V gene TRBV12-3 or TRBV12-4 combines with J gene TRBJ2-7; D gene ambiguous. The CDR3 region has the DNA TGTGCCAGCAGCCGATTAACTATCGGCGAGCAGTACTTC. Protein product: CASSRLTIGEQYF.